Each of the 7 T cell receptor beta chains below was sequenced from the same sample in a study of shared clonotypes between healthy human individuals. The protocol was immunoSEQ multiplex PCR, while the TCRdb copy is restricted to in-frame clones and leaves out a portion. The sample holds some 95,000 clones, over 60% seen once. The sequenced sample consisted of memory CD8+ T cells sorted from blood. As for subset: CD45RO+ cells pooled with CCR7-negative TemRA cells. Receptors originate from a man aged 25 to 40 in good health.

The chain is built from TRBV5-5 and TRBJ2-1, with no clear D. This CDR3 is 15 amino acids long. The germline V and J ends were trimmed by 2 bases and 5 bases, with 14 bases remaining between them. Germline V gene sequence: CDR1 SGHKS, CDR2 YYEKEE (reference sequence). The CDR3 DNA sequence: TGTGCCAGCAGCTTAGGTCCGGCCAGCAACAATGAGCAGTTCTTC. It codes for CASSLGPASNNEQFF.

The V and J genes are TRBV25-1 and TRBJ2-3; 12 nucleotides agree with TRBD1. CDR3 length equals 16 residues. Germline V lookup: CDR1 MGHDK, CDR2 SYGVNS. The CDR3 DNA reads TGTGGGCCGGGACAGGGGGCCCGAATAACAACAGATACGCAGTATTTT. Translating it yields CGPGQGARITTDTQYF. The whole variable domain, remainder taken from reference TRBV25-1 and TRBJ2-3, is EADIYQTPRYLVIGTGKKITLECSQTMGHDKMYWYQQDPGMELHLIHYSYGVNSTEKGDLSSESTVSRIRTEHFPLTLESARPSHTSQYLCGPGQGARITTDTQYFGPGTRLTVL.

This sequence joins TRBV11-2 and TRBJ2-3; TRBD1 agrees at 10 bases. This CDR3 comprises 15 residues. Germline V lookup: CDR1 SGHAT, CDR2 FQNNGV. Trimming removed 5 bases from V and 4 bases from J; junction bases left unmatched: 6. The chain's CDR3 is CASSNGQGGPDTQYF. The CDR3 DNA reads as TGTGCCAGCAGCAATGGACAGGGGGGGCCAGATACGCAGTATTTT.

The genes are TRBV25-1 and TRBJ2-7, with D maybe TRBD2 (5 bases). Germline CDR1 reads MGHDK; CDR2 reads SYGVNS. The CDR3 is 12 residues long. Trimming removed 3 bases at V and 3 bases at J, with 6 bases between. CDR3 sequence reads: CASSDEGYEQYF. CDR3 coding DNA: TGTGCCAGCAGTGACGAGGGCTACGAGCAGTACTTC.

The chain is built from TRBV2 and TRBJ1-5; 7 bases are shared with TRBD1. The V and J ends lost 6 bases and 3 bases, in that order; junction bases with no gene match: 8. The CDR3 spans 15 residues. Germline CDR1 SNHLY, CDR2 FYNNEI. The CDR3 DNA reads as TGTGCCAGCAGCCTGACAGGGAGAGACAATCAGCCCCAGCATTTT. Encoded protein: CASSLTGRDNQPQHF.

Turning to this clone: This may arise from a read error, as a much more abundant clone is one base away. This sample includes further DNA sequences coding for the same CDR3. The gene calls are TRBV4-1 and TRBJ2-2; D not certain. The CDR3 is 14 amino acids. Germline V gives CDR1 MGHRA, CDR2 YSYEKL. The V and J ends lost 1 base and 4 bases respectively, with 7 bases between them. The CDR3 DNA sequence: TGCGCCAGCAGCCAAGCGGGCCGCACCGGGGAGCTGTTTTTT. Residues: CASSQAGRTGELFF.

This chain connects TRBV15 to TRBJ2-5; D unclear. The V gene's germline CDR1 is LNHNV and CDR2 YYDKDF (reference sequence). There are 13 residues in the CDR3. V was shortened by 2 bases and J by 2 bases, with 6 bases between the two germline ends. CDR3 sequence: CATSRSLQETQYF. The CDR3 region has the DNA TGTGCCACCAGCAGATCTCTACAAGAGACCCAGTACTTC.